Sequencing of this T cell receptor (beta chain) was carried out in a study of T-cell reconstitution after alpha-beta-depleted transplantation in children. The CDR3 contains 12 residues. V dropped 6 bases and J dropped 4 bases, with 10 bases sitting between them. Germline-derived CDR1 and CDR2 are ENHRY and SYGVKD. The TCRbeta library was prepared with unique molecular identifiers. TCRdb processed the PCR reads anew with MiXCR; each CDR3 protein has one entry. The sample contains approximately 340,000 distinct CDR3 sequences, around 10% of which appear only once. This clonotype was detected ten times or more.

The receptor was derived from a human donor who donated a stem cell graft to a child with acute lymphoblastic leukemia. The genes are TRBV10-3 and TRBJ2-7, with D hard to call. The material sequenced was PBMCs from the stem cell graft donor, taken from the stem cell graft. The CDR3 loop is CAISPGDYEQYF. The DNA of the CDR3 is TGTGCCATCAGCCCAGGCGATTACGAGCAGTACTTC.